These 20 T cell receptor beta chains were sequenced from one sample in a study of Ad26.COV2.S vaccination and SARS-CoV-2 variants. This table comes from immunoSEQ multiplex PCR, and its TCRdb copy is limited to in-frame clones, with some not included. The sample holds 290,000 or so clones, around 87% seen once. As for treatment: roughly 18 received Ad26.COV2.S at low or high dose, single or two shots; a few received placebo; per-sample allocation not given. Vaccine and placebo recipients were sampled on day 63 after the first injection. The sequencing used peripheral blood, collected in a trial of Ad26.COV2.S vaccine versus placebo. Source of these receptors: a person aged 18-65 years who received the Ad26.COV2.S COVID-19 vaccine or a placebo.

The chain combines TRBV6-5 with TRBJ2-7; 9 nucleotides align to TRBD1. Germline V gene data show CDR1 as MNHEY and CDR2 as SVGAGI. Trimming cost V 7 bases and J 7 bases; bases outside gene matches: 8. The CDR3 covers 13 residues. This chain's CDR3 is CASNGQGLREQYF. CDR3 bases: TGTGCCAGCAACGGACAGGGGCTACGGGAGCAGTACTTC.

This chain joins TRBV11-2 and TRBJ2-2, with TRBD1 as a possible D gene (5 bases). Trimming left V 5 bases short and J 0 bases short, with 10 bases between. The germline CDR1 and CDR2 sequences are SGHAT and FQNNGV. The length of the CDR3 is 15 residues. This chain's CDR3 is CASSTSTANTGELFF. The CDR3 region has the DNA TGTGCCAGCAGCACATCGACAGCGAACACCGGGGAGCTGTTTTTT.

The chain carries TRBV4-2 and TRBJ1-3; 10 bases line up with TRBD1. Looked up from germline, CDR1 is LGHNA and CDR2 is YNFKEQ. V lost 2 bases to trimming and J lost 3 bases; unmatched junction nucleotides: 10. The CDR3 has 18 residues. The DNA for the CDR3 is TGTGCCAGCAGCCAAAACTTGAAGACAGGGGGCTATGGAAACACCATATATTTT. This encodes CASSQNLKTGGYGNTIYF.

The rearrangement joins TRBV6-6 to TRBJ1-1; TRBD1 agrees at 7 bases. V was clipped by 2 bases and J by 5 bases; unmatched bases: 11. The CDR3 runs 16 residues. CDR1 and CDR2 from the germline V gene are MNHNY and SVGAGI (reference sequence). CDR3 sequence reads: CASSYPNRDSGTEAFF. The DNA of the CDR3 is TGTGCCAGCAGTTACCCAAACCGGGACAGTGGGACTGAAGCTTTCTTT.

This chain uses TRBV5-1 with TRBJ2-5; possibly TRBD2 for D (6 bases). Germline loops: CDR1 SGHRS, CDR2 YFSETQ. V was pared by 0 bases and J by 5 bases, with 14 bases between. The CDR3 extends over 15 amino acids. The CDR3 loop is CASSLAKAGGETQYF. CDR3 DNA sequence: TGCGCCAGCAGCTTGGCCAAAGCGGGTGGTGAGACCCAGTACTTC.

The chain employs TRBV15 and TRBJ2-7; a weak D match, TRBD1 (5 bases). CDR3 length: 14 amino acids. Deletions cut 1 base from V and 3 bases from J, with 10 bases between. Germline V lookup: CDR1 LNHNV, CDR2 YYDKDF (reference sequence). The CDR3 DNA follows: TGTGCCACCAGCAGAGGCGACAGTCTCTACGAGCAGTACTTC. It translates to CATSRGDSLYEQYF.

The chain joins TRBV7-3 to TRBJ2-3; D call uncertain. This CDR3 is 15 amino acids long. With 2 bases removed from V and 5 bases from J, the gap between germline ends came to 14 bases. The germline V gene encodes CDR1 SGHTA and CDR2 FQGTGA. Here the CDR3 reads CASSLGGPTKDTQYF. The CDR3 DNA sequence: TGTGCCAGCAGCTTAGGCGGTCCAACCAAAGATACGCAGTATTTT.

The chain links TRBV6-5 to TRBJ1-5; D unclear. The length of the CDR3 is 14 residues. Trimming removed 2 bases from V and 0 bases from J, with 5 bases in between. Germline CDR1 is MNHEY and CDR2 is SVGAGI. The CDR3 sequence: CASSYQYSNQPQHF. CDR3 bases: TGTGCCAGCAGTTACCAGTATAGCAATCAGCCCCAGCATTTT.

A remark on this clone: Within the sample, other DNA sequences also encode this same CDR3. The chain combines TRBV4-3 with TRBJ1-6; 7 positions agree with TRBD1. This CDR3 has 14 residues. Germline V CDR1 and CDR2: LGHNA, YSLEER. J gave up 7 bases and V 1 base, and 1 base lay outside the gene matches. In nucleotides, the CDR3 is TGCGCCAGCAGCCAAGGACAGGGAAATTCACCCCTCCACTTT. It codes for CASSQGQGNSPLHF.

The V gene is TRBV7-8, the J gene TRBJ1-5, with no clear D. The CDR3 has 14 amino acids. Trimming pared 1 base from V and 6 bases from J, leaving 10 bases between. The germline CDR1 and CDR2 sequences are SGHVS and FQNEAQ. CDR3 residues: CASSLEGWGQPQHF. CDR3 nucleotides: TGTGCCAGCAGCTTAGAGGGCTGGGGTCAGCCCCAGCATTTT. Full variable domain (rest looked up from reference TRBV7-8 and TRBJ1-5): GAGVSQSPRYKVAKRGQDVALRCDPISGHVSLFWYQQALGQGPEFLTYFQNEAQLDKSGLPSDRFFAERPEGSVSTLKIQRTQQEDSAVYLCASSLEGWGQPQHFGDGTRLSIL.

CDR3 sequence (DNA): TGTGCCAGCAGCCCCAGGGGGGGTATTCGGGGAAAACTGTTTTTT. Protein product: CASSPRGGIRGKLFF. This chain connects TRBV5-6 to TRBJ1-4; 7 bases are a match to TRBD1. Germline V lookup: CDR1 SGHDT, CDR2 YYEEEE. The CDR3 consists of 15 residues. V shed 4 bases, J shed 10 bases, and the junction held 13 bases outside the gene matches. The full variable domain, rest sourced from reference TRBV5-6 and TRBJ1-4, is DAGVTQSPTHLIKTRGQQVTLRCSPKSGHDTVSWYQQALGQGPQFIFQYYEEEERQRGNFPDRFSGHQFPNYSSELNVNALLLGDSALYLCASSPRGGIRGKLFFGSGTQLSVL.

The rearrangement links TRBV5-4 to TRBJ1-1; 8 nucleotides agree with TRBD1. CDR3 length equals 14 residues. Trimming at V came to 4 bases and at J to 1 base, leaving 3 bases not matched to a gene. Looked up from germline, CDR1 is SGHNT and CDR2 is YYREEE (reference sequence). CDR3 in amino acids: CASSLGTGNTEAFF. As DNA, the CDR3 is TGTGCCAGCAGCCTAGGGACAGGGAACACTGAAGCTTTCTTT.

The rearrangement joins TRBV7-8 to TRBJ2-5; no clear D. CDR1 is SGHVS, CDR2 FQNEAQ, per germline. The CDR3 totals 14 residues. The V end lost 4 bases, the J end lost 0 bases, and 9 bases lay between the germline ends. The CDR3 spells CASSSLDNQETQYF. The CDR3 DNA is TGTGCCAGCAGCTCCCTTGACAACCAAGAGACCCAGTACTTC.

Here the CDR3 DNA reads TGCGCCAGCAGCCATGACAGGGTTGCAGATACGCAGTATTTT. Translating it yields CASSHDRVADTQYF. J is TRBJ2-3 and V is TRBV4-1, with 7 bases identical to TRBD1. Germline values: CDR1 MGHRA, CDR2 YSYEKL. The CDR3 extends over 14 amino acids. V lost 3 bases to trimming and J lost 4 bases; unmatched junction nucleotides: 4.

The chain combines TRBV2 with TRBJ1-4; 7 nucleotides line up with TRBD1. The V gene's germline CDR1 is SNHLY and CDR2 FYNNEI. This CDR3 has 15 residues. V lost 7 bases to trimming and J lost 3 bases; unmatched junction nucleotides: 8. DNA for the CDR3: TGTGCCAGCACCGAAGGGGGGACAGCTAATGAAAAACTGTTTTTT. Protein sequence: CASTEGGTANEKLFF.

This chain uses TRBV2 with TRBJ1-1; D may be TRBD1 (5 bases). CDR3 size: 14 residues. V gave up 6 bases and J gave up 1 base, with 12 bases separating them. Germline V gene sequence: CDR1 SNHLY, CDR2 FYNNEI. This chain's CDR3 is CASRGVRGNTEAFF. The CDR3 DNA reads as TGTGCCAGCAGGGGTGTGAGGGGGAACACTGAAGCTTTCTTT.

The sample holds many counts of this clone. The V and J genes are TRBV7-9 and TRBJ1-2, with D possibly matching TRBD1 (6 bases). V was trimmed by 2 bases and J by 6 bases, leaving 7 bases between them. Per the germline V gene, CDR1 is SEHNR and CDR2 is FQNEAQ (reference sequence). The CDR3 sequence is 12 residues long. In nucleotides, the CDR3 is TGTGCCAGCAGCTTAAACAGGGATGGCTACACCTTC. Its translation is CASSLNRDGYTF.

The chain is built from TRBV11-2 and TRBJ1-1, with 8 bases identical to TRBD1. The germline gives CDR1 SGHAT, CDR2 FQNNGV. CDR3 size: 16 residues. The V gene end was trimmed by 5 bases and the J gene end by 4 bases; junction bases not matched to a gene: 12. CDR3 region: CASSPRTGFMGTEAFF. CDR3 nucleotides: TGTGCCAGCAGCCCGAGGACAGGGTTTATGGGCACTGAAGCTTTCTTT.

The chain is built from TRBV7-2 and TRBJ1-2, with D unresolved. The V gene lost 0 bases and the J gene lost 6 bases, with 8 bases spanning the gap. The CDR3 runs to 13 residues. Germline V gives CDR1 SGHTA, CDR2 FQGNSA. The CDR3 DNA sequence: TGTGCCAGCAGCTTAGCTGGATCGGATGGCTACACCTTC. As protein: CASSLAGSDGYTF.

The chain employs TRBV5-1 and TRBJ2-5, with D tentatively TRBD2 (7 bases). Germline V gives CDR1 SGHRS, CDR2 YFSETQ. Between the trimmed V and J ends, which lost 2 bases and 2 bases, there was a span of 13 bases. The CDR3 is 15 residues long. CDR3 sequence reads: CASSFAGARQETQYF. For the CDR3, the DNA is TGCGCCAGCAGCTTCGCGGGGGCGCGGCAAGAGACCCAGTACTTC.